This T cell receptor beta chain derives from a study of blood T cell repertoires in COVID-19. Overall study: Acute-phase and convalescent COVID-19 samples originated in the United States, Italy and Spain. T cells, B-cell-depleted T cells, or PBMCs provided the cDNA or gDNA that served as material.

Original methodology: Reference gene primers were amplified, and this amplification served to estimate nucleated cell counts. Clones were sequenced by immunoSEQ multiplex PCR, and TCRdb holds only the in-frame ones, with some missing. That table furnishes V, J and clone size, whereas the DNA furnished D and trimming. The table has 200,000 to 250,000 clones, over 80% seen once. V was shortened by 3 bases and J by 5 bases, with 11 bases between the two germline ends. From germline, CDR1 is MNHEY and CDR2 SVGEGT. The CDR3 consists of 13 residues. The sequence derives from a woman in her seventies with active or convalescent COVID-19. The chain combines TRBV6-2 or TRBV6-3 with TRBJ2-7; D gene ambiguous. The sequenced material came from peripheral blood. The CDR3 loop is CASSYKAEHEQYF. The CDR3 coding sequence is TGTGCCAGCAGTTATAAGGCGGAGCACGAGCAGTACTTC.